The 7 T cell receptor beta chains below come from one sample, sequenced in a study of T cell responses to AZD1222 COVID-19 vaccine. Using immunoSEQ multiplex PCR, the repertoire was profiled, and TCRdb retains in-frame clones only, with some absent. Of about 150,000 clones in the sample, approximately 94% were seen once. The source was peripheral blood, collected on day 0 of AZD1222 vaccination. The receptors shown here come from an adult in good health.

The gene calls are TRBV2 and TRBJ2-5, with 9 bases that match TRBD1. Germline-derived CDR1 and CDR2 are SNHLY and FYNNEI. The CDR3 extends over 16 amino acids. Unmatched junction bases numbered 12, after V lost 3 bases and J lost 7 bases. The CDR3 is CASSDGGQGGVWTQYF. CDR3 nucleotides: TGTGCCAGCAGTGATGGGGGACAGGGTGGTGTGTGGACCCAGTACTTC.

The chain uses TRBV19 and TRBJ1-5; D gene uncertain. The CDR3 length is 12 residues. Germline loops: CDR1 LNHDA, CDR2 SQIVND (reference sequence). V lost 10 bases and J lost 8, with 15 bases in between. The CDR3 DNA sequence: TGTGCCACCGGCGGAGATCTTAAGCCCCAGCATTTT. Protein: CATGGDLKPQHF.

CDR3 DNA: TGTGCCAGCAGCTCGCGGACAGGGGATGAAAAACTGTTTTTT. Translated, it gives CASSSRTGDEKLFF. The gene calls are TRBV7-2 and TRBJ1-4; 9 bases line up with TRBD1. V gave up 4 bases and J gave up 6 bases; unmatched junction bases: 3. Germline CDR1 SGHTA, CDR2 FQGNSA. The CDR3 length is 14 residues.

The chain joins TRBV18 to TRBJ2-5, with a possible D match to TRBD2 (5 bases). Germline values: CDR1 KGHSH, CDR2 LQKENI. CDR3 length equals 13 residues. V dropped 6 bases and J dropped 0 bases, with 8 bases sitting between them. The CDR3 DNA reads TGTGCCAGCTCCCCGGACTACCAAGAGACCCAGTACTTC. It encodes CASSPDYQETQYF.

This clone was counted only a few times. The chain carries TRBV5-1 and TRBJ1-1; 8 bases are shared with TRBD1. There are 15 residues in the CDR3. Trimming at V came to 4 bases and at J to 8 bases, leaving 13 bases not matched to a gene. CDR1 and CDR2 (germline): SGHRS, YFSETQ. DNA of the CDR3: TGCGCCAGCAGCCCCTCCACCGCAGGGGGCGAGGAAGCTTTCTTT. It encodes CASSPSTAGGEEAFF.

The chain couples TRBV9 to TRBJ2-2, with TRBD2 matching 8 bases. Germline trimming cut 4 bases from V and 5 bases from J; bases unmatched to any gene: 7. Germline loops: CDR1 SGDLS, CDR2 YYNGEE. The CDR3 is made up of 15 amino acids. The DNA of the CDR3 is TGTGCCAGCAGCCGTAGGCGGGAGGAAACCGGGGAGCTGTTTTTT. Translating gives CASSRRREETGELFF.

V gene TRBV18 combines with J gene TRBJ1-1; 9 nucleotides align to TRBD1. The V segment lost 3 bases and the J segment 3 bases; nucleotides outside the gene matches: 11. CDR1 is KGHSH and CDR2 is LQKENI in the germline V gene. This CDR3 is 17 amino acids long. As DNA, the CDR3 is TGTGCCAGCTCACCGTCCCGGGACAGGGTTTGGGACACTGAAGCTTTCTTT. Its protein is CASSPSRDRVWDTEAFF.